This is a list of T cell receptor beta chains from one sample in a study of blood T cell repertoires in COVID-19. The assay was immunoSEQ multiplex PCR, and TCRdb's table has in-frame clones only and misses some. Among a few hundred thousand clones listed, more than 75% were seen once. Material: PBMCs or T cells enriched from blood (not recorded which). These receptors were taken from a woman in her fifties or sixties who had been exposed to COVID-19. CDR3s include the opening cysteine and the closing phenylalanine or tryptophan. D genes are given only for firm matches. Not every row has a clone size; where given, it reads once, few, many or a size class.

v_gene	abundance	d_gene	j_gene	CDR3nt	CDR3aa
TRBV5-5	-	TRBD1	TRBJ2-7	TGTGCCAGCAGCCCGCCCTGGACAGGGAGCTCCTACGAGCAGTACTTC	CASSPPWTGSSYEQYF
TRBV5-4	-	TRBD1	TRBJ1-3	TGTGCCAGCAGCCGGGACAGCCGCTCTGGAAACACCATATATTTT	CASSRDSRSGNTIYF
TRBV7-2	once	TRBD1	TRBJ1-2	TGTGCCAGCAGCTTTGGACAGGGAGGCACCTATGGCTACACCTTC	CASSFGQGGTYGYTF
TRBV2	-	-	TRBJ2-2	TGTGCCAGCAGTGAAGCGCTTCGAGGGGGAAACACCGGGGAGCTGTTTTTT	CASSEALRGGNTGELFF
TRBV6-5	once	-	TRBJ1-2	TGTGCCAGCAGTTCGCTTACAGGGACAGGCTACACCTTC	CASSSLTGTGYTF
TRBV3-1/TRBV3-2	-	-	TRBJ1-1	TGTGCCAGCAGCCGCCTCGGGGGGGCGCGGACTGAAGCTTTCTTT	CASSRLGGARTEAFF
TRBV2	once	-	TRBJ2-6	TGTGCCAGCAGTGAAGCGCGACAGTACTCTGGGGCCAACGTCCTGACTTTC	CASSEARQYSGANVLTF
TRBV6-1	once	-	TRBJ2-7	TGTGCCAGCAGTGACAAGGGGTTCCACGAGCAGTACTTC	CASSDKGFHEQYF
TRBV11-2	-	TRBD1	TRBJ1-4	TGTGCCAGCCGGACAGGGGGGGATGAAAAACTGTTTTTT	CASRTGGDEKLFF
TRBV16	-	-	TRBJ1-2	TGTGCCAGCAGCCACAGGGAAAACTATGGCTACACCTTC	CASSHRENYGYTF
TRBV9	-	-	TRBJ2-3	TGTGCCAGCAGCCACACAGATACGCAGTATTTT	CASSHTDTQYF
TRBV2	-	-	TRBJ1-5	TGTGCCAGCAGTGGCGGACAGCTTAGCAATCAGCCCCAGCATTTT	CASSGGQLSNQPQHF
TRBV19	-	-	TRBJ1-5	TGTGCCAGTAGTAGGAGTAGCGGGGAAGGCCAGCCCCAGCATTTT	CASSRSSGEGQPQHF
TRBV7-2	-	TRBD1	TRBJ2-2	TGTGTCAGCAGCCGGGGGACAGGGATAATCGGGGAGCTGTTTTTT	CVSSRGTGIIGELFF
TRBV5-6	-	-	TRBJ2-5	TGTGCCAGCAGCTTGGCCGGGGGGCTTGAAGAGACCCAGTACTTC	CASSLAGGLEETQYF
TRBV28	few	-	TRBJ1-1	TGTGCCCATTCCCAGCCGGCGACATCCACCACTGAAGCTTTCTTT	CAHSQPATSTTEAFF